The source of this TCR beta chain is a study of cytomegalovirus exposure and HLA in healthy donors. The CDR3 contains 15 residues. Germline-derived CDR1 and CDR2 are MNHEY and SVGAGI. V lost 2 bases, J lost 5 bases, and 5 bases stayed unmatched. The PCR used 60 Vbeta and 13 Jbeta primers. The protocol was immunoSEQ multiplex PCR, while the TCRdb copy is restricted to in-frame clones and leaves out a portion. The sample yields 150,000 to 200,000 clones, about 90% seen once. J is TRBJ2-5 and V is TRBV6-5, with 10 positions matching TRBD1. The sequence was collected from a girl less than two years old in good health and CMV-seronegative. The sequenced sample consisted of PBMCs. The CDR3 sequence is CASSYRDRGGETQYF. The CDR3 nucleotides are TGTGCCAGCAGTTACAGGGACAGGGGAGGGGAGACCCAGTACTTC.